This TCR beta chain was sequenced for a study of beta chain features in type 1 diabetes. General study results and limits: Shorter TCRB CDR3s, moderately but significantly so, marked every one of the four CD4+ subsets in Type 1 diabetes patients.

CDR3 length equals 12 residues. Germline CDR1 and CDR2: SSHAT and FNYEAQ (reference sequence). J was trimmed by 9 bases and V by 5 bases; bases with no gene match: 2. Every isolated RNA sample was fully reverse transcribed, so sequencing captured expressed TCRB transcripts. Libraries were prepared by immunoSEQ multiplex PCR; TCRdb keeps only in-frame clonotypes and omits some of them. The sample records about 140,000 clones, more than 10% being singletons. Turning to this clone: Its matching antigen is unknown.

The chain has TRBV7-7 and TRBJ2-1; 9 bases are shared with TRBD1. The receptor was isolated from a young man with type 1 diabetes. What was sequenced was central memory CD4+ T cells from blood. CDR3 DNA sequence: TGTGCCAGCAGCGGGACAGGGACTGAGCAGTTCTTC. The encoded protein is CASSGTGTEQFF.